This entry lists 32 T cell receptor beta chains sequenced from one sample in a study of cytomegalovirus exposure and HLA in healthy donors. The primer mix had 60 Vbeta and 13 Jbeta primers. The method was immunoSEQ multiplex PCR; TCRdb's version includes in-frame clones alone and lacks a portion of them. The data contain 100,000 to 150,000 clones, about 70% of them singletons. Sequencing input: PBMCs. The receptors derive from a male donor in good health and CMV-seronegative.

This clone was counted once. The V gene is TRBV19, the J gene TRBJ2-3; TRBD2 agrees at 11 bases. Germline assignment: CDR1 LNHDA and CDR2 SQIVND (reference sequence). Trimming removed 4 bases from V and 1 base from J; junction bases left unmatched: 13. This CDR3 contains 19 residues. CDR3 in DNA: TGTGCCAGTAGTACTCCATACGCCGGGACTAGCGGACGCACAGATACGCAGTATTTT. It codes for CASSTPYAGTSGRTDTQYF.

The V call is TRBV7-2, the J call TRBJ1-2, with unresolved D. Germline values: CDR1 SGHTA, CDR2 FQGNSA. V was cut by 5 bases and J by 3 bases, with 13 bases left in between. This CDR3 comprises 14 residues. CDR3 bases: TGTGCCAGCAGCCTAACGTCAGGCGACTATGGCTACACCTTC. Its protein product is CASSLTSGDYGYTF. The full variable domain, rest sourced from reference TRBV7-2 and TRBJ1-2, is GAGVSQSPSNKVTEKGKDVELRCDPISGHTALYWYRQSLGQGLEFLIYFQGNSAPDKSGLPSDRFSAERTGGSVSTLTIQRTQQEDSAVYLCASSLTSGDYGYTFGSGTRLTVV.

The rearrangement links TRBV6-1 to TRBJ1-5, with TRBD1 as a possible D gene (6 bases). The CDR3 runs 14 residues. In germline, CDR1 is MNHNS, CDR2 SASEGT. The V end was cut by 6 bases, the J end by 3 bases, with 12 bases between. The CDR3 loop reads CASRDSYYNQPQHF. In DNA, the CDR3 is TGTGCCAGCAGGGACAGTTACTACAATCAGCCCCAGCATTTT.

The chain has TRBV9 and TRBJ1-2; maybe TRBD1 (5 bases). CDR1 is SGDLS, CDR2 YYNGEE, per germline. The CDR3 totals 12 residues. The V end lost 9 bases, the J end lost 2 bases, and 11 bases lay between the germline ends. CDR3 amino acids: CATYDRNYGYTF. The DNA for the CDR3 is TGTGCCACCTACGACAGAAACTATGGCTACACCTTC.

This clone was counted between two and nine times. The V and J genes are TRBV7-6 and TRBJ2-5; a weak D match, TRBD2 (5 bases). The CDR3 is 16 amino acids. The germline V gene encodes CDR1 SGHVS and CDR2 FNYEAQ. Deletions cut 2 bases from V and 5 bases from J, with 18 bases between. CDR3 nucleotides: TGTGCCAGCAGCTTAAGTGTGAGGGTGGTCGGGGAGACCCAGTACTTC. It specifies CASSLSVRVVGETQYF.

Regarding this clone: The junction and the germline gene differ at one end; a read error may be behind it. The CDR3 DNA reads as TGTTCCAGCAGCTCCGACACTAGAAGTGGCACAGATACGCAGTATTTT. This gives the protein CSSSSDTRSGTDTQYF. The gene calls are TRBV7-9 and TRBJ2-3; maybe TRBD2 (5 bases). The V gene's germline CDR1 is SEHNR and CDR2 FQNEAQ (reference sequence). The CDR3 runs to 16 residues. Complete variable domain (other parts from reference TRBV7-9 and TRBJ2-3): DTGVSQNPRHKITKRGQNVTFRCDPISEHNRLYWYRQTLGQGPEFLTYFQNEAQLEKSRLLSDRFSAERPKGSFSTLEIQRTEQGDSAMYLCSSSSDTRSGTDTQYFGPGTRLTVL.

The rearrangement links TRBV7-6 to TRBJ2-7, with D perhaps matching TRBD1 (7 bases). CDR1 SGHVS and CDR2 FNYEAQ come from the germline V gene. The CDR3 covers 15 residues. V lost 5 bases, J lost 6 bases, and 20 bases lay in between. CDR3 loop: CASSLAGQRGFEQYF. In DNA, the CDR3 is TGTGCCAGCAGCCTTGCGGGACAGAGGGGCTTCGAGCAGTACTTC.

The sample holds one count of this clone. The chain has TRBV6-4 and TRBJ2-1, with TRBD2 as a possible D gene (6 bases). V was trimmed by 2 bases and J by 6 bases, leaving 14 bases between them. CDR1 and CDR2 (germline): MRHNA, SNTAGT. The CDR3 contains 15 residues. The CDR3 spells CASSDGPGVVNEQFF. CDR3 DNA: TGTGCCAGCAGTGACGGGCCGGGAGTGGTCAATGAGCAGTTCTTC.

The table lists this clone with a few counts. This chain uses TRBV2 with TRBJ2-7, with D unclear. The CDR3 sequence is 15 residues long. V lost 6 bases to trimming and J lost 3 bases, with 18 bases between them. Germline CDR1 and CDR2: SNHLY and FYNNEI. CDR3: CASRLRETRLYEQYF. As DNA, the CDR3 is TGTGCCAGCAGACTACGTGAAACCAGACTCTACGAGCAGTACTTC.

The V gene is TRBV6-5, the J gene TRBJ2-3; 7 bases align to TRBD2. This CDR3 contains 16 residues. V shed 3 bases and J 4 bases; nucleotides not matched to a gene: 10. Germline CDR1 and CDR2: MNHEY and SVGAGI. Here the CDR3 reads CASSYVGSRGADTQYF. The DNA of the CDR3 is TGTGCCAGCAGTTATGTGGGGTCCCGGGGGGCAGATACGCAGTATTTT.

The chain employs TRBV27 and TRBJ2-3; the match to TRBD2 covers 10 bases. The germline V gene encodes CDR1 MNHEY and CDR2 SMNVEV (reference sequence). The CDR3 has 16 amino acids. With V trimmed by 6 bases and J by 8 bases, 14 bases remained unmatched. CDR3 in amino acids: CASSSTGSGGAGTQYF. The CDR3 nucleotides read TGTGCCAGCAGCTCCACAGGGAGCGGGGGGGCCGGTACGCAGTATTTT.

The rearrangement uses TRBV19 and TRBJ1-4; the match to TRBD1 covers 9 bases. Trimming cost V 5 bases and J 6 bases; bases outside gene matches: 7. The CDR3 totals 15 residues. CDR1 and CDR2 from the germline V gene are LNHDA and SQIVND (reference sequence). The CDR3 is CASSPTGTGYEKLFF. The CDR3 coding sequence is TGTGCCAGTAGTCCTACCGGGACAGGGTATGAAAAACTGTTTTTT. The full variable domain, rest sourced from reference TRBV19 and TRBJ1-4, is DGGITQSPKYLFRKEGQNVTLSCEQNLNHDAMYWYRQDPGQGLRLIYYSQIVNDFQKGDIAEGYSVSREKKESFPLTVTSAQKNPTAFYLCASSPTGTGYEKLFFGSGTQLSVL.

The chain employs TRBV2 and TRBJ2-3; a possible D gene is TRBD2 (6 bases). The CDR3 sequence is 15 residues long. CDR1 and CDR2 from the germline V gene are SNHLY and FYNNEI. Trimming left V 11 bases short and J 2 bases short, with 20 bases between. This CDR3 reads CAHSKTGGPTDTQYF. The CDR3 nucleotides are TGTGCCCACTCTAAGACCGGGGGTCCCACAGATACGCAGTATTTT.

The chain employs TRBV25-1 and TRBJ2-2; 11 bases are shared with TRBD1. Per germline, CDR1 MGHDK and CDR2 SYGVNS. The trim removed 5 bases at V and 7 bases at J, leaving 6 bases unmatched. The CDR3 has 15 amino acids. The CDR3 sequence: CASSPGTGGVGELFF. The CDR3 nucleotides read TGTGCCAGCAGTCCTGGGACAGGGGGGGTCGGGGAGCTGTTTTTT. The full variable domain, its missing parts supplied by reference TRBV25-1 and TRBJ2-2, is EADIYQTPRYLVIGTGKKITLECSQTMGHDKMYWYQQDPGMELHLIHYSYGVNSTEKGDLSSESTVSRIRTEHFPLTLESARPSHTSQYLCASSPGTGGVGELFFGEGSRLTVL.

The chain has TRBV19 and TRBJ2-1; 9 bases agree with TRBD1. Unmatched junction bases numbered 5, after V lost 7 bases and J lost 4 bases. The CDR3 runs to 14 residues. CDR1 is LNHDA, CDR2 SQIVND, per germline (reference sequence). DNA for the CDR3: TGTGCCAGTAAAGGGACAGGGATTTACAATGAGCAGTTCTTC. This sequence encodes CASKGTGIYNEQFF.

The CDR3 region has the DNA TGCAGCGTTGAAGGTCTAATGCTAGCAGAATGGAATGAGCAGTTCTTC. Encoded protein: CSVEGLMLAEWNEQFF. This chain uses TRBV29-1 with TRBJ2-1; D perhaps matches TRBD2 (5 bases). This CDR3 contains 16 residues. The ends were cut back, 1 base at V and 7 bases at J, with 20 bases in the middle. Germline CDR1 SQVTM, CDR2 ANQGSEA.

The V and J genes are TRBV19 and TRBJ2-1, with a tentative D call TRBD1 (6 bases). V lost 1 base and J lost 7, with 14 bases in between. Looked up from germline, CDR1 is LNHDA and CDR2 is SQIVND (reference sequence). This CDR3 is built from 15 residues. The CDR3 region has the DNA TGTGCCAGTAGTATAGCGGCAGGGGTTATGAATGAGCAGTTCTTC. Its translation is CASSIAAGVMNEQFF.

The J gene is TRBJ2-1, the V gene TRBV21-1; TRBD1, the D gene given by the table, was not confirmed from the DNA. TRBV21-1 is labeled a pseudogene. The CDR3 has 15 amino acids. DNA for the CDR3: TGTGCCAGCAGTAGAGGCTGGACAAGGCACAATGAGCAGTTCTTC. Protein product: CASSRGWTRHNEQFF.

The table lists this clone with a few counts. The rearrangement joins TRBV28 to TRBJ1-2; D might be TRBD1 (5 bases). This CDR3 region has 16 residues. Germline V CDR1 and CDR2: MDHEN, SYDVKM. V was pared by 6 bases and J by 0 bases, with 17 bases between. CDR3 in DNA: TGTGCCAGCAGATCGACAGCCTTTACCTCTAACTATGGCTACACCTTC. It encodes CASRSTAFTSNYGYTF.

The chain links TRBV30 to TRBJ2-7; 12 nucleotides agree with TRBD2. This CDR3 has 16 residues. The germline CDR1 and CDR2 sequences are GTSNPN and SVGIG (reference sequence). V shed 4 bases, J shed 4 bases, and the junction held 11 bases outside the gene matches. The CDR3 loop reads CAWTQPETSGRYEQYF. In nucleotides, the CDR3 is TGTGCCTGGACCCAACCCGAGACTAGCGGGAGATACGAGCAGTACTTC.

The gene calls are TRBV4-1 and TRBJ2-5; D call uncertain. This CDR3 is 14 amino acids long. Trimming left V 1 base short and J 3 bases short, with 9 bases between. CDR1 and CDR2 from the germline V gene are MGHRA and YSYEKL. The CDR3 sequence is CASSQGRNEETQYF. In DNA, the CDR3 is TGCGCCAGCAGCCAAGGGAGAAATGAAGAGACCCAGTACTTC.

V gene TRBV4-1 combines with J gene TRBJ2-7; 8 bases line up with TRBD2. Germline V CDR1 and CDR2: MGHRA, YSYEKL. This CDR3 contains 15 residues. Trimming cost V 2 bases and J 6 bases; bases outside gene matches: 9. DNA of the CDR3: TGCGCCAGCAGCCAATGGGCCGGGGGGGGCGGCGAGCAGTACTTC. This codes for CASSQWAGGGGEQYF.

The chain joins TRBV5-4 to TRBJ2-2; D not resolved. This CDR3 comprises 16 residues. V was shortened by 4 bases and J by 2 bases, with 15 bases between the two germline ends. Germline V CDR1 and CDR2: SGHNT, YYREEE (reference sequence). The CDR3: CASSHGPNPNTGELFF. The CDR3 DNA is TGTGCCAGCAGCCATGGGCCGAATCCTAACACCGGGGAGCTGTTTTTT.

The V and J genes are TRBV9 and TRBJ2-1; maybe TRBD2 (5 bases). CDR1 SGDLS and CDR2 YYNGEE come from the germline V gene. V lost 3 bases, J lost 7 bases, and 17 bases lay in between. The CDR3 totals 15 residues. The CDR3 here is CASSASAARGNEQFF. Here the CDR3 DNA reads TGTGCCAGCAGCGCTTCGGCAGCCCGAGGGAATGAGCAGTTCTTC.

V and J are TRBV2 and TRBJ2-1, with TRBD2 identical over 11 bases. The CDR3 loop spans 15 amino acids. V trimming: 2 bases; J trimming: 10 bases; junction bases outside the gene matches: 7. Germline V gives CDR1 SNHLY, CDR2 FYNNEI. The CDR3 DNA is TGTGCCAGCAGTGAACTAGCGGGGGGCCCGAAGGAGCAGTTCTTC. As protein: CASSELAGGPKEQFF.

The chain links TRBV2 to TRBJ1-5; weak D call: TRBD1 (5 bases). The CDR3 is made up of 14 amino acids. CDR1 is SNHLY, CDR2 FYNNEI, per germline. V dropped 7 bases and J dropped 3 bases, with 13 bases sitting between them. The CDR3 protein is CASTEGTNNQPQHF. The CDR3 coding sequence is TGTGCCAGCACGGAGGGGACGAACAATCAGCCCCAGCATTTT.

In DNA, the CDR3 is TGTGCCAGCAGCCACCCGGGCGGGGGGGCGGATGAGCAGTTCTTC. It translates to CASSHPGGGADEQFF. The chain uses TRBV11-2 and TRBJ2-1, with 9 bases fitting TRBD2. V lost 5 bases and J lost 8; bases outside the gene matches: 10. The germline V gene has CDR1 SGHAT and CDR2 FQNNGV. CDR3 length: 15 amino acids.

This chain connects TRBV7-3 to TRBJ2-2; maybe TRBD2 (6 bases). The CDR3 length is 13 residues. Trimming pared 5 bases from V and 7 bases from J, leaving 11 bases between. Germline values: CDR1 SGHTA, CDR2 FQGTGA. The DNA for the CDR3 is TGTGCCAGCAGCCTCGGGGGTAACGGGGAGCTGTTTTTT. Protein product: CASSLGGNGELFF.

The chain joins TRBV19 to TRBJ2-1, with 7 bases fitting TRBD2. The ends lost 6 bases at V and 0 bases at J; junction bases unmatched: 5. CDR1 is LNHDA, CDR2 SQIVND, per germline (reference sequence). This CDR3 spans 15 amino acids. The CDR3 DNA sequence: TGTGCCAGTAGCCGGGGGGTTTTCTCCTACAATGAGCAGTTCTTC. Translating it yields CASSRGVFSYNEQFF.

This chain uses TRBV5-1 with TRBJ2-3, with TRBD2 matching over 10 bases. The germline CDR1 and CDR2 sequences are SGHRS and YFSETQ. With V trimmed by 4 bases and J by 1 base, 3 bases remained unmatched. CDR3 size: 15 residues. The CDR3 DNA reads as TGCGCCAGCAGCGGAGCGGGAGGGCGCACAGATACGCAGTATTTT. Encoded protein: CASSGAGGRTDTQYF.

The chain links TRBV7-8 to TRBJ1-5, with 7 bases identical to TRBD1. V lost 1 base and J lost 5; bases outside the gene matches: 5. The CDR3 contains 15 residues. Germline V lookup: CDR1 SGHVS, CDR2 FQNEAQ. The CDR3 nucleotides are TGTGCCAGCAGCTTAGGGACAGGAGGGCATCAGCCCCAGCATTTT. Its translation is CASSLGTGGHQPQHF.

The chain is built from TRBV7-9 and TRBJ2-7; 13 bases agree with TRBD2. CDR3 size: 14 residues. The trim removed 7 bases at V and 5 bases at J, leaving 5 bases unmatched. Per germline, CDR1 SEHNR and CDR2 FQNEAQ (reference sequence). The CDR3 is CASTRTSGGNEQYF. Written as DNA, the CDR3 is TGTGCCAGCACCCGGACTAGCGGGGGTAACGAGCAGTACTTC.